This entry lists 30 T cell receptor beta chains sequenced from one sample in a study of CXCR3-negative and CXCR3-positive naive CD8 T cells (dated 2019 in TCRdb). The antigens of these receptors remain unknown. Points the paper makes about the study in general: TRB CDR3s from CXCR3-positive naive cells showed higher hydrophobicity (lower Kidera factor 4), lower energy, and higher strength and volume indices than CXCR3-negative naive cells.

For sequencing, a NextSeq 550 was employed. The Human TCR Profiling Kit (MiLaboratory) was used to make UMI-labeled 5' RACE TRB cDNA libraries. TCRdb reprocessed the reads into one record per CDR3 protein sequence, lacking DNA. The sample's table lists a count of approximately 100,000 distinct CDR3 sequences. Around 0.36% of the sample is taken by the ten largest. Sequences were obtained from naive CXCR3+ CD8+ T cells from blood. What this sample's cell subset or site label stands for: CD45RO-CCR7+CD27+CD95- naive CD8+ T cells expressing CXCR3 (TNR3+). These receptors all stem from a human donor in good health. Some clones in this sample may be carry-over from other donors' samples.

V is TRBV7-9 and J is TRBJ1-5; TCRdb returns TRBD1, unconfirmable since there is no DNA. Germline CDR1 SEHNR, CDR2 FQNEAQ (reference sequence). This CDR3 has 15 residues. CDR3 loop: CASSLGESSNQPQHF.

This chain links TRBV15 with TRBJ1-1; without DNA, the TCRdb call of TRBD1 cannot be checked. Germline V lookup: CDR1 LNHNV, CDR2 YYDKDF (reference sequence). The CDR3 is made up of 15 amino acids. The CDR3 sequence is CATSFDRSHGTEAFF.

The CDR3 here is CASSLVSAAYQGSYEQYF. This chain links TRBV7-9 with TRBJ2-7; TCRdb returns TRBD1, unconfirmable since there is no DNA. Germline CDR1 is SEHNR and CDR2 is FQNEAQ (reference sequence). There are 18 residues in the CDR3.

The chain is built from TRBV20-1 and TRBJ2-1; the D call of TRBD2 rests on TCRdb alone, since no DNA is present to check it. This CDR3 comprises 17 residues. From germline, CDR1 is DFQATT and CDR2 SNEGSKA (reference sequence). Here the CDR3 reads CSARGLAGAGSYNEQFF.

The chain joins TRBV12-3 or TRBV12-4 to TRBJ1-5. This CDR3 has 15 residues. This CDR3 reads CASSLSLEAYQPQHF.

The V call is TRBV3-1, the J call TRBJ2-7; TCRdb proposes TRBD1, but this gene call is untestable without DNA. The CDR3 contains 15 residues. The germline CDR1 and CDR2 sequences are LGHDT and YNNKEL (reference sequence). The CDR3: CASSQDPQGFNEQYF.

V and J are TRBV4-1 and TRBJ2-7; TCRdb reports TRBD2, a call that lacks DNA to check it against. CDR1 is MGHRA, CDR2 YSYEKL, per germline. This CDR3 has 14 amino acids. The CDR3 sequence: CASSQDDLAGSHIF.

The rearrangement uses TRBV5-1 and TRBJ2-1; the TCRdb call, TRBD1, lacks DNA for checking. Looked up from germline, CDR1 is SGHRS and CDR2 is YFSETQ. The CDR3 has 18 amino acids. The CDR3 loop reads CASSLSTATAPNYNEQFF.

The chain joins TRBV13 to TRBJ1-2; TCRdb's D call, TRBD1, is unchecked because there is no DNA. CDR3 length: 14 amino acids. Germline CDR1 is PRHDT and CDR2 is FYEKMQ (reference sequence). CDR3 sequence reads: CASSSQGSSYGYTF.

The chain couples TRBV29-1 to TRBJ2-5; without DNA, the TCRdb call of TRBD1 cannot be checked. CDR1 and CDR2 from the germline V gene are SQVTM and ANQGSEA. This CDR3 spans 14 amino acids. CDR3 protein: CSVPSFRGQGTQYF. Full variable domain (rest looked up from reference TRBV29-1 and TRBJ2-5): SAVISQKPSRDICQRGTSLTIQCQVDSQVTMMFWYRQQPGQSLTLIATANQGSEATYESGFVIDKFPISRPNLTFSTLTVSNMSPEDSSIYLCSVPSFRGQGTQYFGPGTRLLVL.

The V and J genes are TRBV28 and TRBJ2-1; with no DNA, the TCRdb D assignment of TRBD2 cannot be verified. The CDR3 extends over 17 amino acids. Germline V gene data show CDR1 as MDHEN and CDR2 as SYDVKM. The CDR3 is CASSLTSGRSTYNEQFF.

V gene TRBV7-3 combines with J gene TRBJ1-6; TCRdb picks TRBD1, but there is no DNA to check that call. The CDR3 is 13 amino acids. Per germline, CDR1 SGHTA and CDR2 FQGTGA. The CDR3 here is CASREDRYSPLHF.

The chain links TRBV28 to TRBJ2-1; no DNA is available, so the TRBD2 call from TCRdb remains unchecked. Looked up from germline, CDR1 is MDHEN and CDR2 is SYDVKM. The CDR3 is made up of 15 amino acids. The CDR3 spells CASSFIGRMYNEQFF.

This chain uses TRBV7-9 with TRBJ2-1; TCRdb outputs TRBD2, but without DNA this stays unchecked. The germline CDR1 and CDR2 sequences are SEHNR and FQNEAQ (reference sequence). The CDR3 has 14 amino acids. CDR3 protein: CASSLPGLYNEQFF.

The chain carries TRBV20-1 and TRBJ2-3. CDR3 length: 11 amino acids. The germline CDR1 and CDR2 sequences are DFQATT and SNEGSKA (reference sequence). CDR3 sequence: CSGVGFDTQYF.

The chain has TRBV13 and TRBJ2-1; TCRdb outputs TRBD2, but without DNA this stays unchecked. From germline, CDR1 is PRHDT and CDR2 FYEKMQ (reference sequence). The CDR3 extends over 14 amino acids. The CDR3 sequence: CASSPRTSYNEQFF.

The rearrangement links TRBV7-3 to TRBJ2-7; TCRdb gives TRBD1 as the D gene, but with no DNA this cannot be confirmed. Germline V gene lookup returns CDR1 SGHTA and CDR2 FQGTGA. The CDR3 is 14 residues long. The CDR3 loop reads CASSPKSEGCEQYF.

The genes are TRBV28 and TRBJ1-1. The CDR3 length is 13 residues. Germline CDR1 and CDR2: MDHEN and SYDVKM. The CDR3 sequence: CASSFRGPTEAFF.

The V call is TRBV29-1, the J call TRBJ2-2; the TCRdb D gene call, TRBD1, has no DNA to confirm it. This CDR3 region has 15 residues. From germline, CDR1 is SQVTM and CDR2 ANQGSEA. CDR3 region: CSGLVAGMNTGELFF.

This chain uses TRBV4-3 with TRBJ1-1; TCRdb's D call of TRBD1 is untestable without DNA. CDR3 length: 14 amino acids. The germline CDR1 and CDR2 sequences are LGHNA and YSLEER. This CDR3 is CASSQDSGTVEAFF.

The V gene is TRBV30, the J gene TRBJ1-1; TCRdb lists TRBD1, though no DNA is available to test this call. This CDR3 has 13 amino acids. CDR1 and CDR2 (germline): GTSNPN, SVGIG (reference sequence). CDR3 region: CAWSTTGGTEAFF.

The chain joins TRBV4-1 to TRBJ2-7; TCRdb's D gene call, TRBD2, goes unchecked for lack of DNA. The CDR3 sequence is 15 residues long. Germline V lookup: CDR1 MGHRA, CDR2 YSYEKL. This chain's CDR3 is CASSQAGTSGYEQYF.

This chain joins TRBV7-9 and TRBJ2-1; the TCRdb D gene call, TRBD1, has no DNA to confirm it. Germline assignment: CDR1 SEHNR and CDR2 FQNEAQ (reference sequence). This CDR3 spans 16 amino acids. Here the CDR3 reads CASSFGREPSYNEQFF.

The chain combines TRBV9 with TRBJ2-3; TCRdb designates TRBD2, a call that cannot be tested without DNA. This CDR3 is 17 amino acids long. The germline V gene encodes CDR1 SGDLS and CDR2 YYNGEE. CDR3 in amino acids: CASSASGGQTHTDTQYF.

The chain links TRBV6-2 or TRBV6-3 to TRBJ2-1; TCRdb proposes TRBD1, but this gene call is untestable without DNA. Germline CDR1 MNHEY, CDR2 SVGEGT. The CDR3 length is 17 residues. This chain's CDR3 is CASLLSETHYSYNEQFF.

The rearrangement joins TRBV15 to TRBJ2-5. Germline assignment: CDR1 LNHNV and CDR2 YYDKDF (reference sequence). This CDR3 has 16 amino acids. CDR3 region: CATSSNLRPSEETQYF. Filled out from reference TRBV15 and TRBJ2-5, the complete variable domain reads DAMVIQNPRYQVTQFGKPVTLSCSQTLNHNVMYWYQQKSSQAPKLLFHYYDKDFNNEADTPDNFQSRRPNTSFCFLDIRSPGLGDTAMYLCATSSNLRPSEETQYFGPGTRLLVL.

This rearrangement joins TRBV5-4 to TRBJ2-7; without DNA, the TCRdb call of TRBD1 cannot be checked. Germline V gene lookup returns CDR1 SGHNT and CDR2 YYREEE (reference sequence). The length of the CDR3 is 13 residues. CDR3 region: CASSFGYGDEQYF.

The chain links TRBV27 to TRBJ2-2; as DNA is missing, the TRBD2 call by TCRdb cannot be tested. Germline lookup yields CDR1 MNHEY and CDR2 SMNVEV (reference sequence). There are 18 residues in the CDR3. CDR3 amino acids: CASSLYRLRRGDTGELFF.

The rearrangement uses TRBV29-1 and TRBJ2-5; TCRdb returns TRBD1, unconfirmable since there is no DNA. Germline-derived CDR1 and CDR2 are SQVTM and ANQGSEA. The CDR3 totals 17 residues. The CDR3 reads CSVEVAGTGIYQETQYF.

CDR3 residues: CASSPFVGGSSYNEQFF. The chain joins TRBV4-3 to TRBJ2-1; the TRBD1 assignment by TCRdb is unverifiable without DNA. The CDR3 is made up of 17 amino acids. The germline V gene has CDR1 LGHNA and CDR2 YSLEER.